Sequencing of this T cell receptor beta chain was carried out in a study of beta chain features in type 1 diabetes. Isolation of CD4+ naive, central memory, regulatory and stem cell-like memory cells was achieved by sorting via CD45RO/CCR7/CD25/CD127/CD95/CD27. The entirety of the isolated RNA underwent reverse transcription, so expressed TCRB transcripts were sequenced. Only in-frame clones appear in the TCRdb table, and some are missing; sequencing was by immunoSEQ multiplex PCR. Of about 140,000 clones in the sample, roughly a tenth were seen once. The study's findings and limits: People with Type 1 diabetes carried modestly yet significantly shorter TCRB CDR3s in all four CD4+ subsets.

As to this clone: The antigen is not known.

The TCR comes from a man younger than 35 in good health. Specimen: naive CD4+ T cells from blood.

The CDR3 loop is CASSYSGTGGDQPQHF. The CDR3, as DNA: TGTGCCAGCAGTTACTCCGGGACAGGGGGCGATCAGCCCCAGCATTTT. This sequence joins TRBV6-5 and TRBJ1-5, with 12 bases fitting TRBD1. This CDR3 region has 16 residues. From germline, CDR1 is MNHEY and CDR2 SVGAGI. The trim removed 0 bases at V and 5 bases at J, leaving 2 bases unmatched.